This T cell receptor (beta chain) was profiled in a study of blood T cell repertoires in COVID-19. Germline V gene lookup returns CDR1 MNHNS and CDR2 SASEGT. With 5 bases clipped from V and 4 bases from J, the junction kept 9 bases outside the gene matches. This CDR3 comprises 16 residues. Sequencing used immunoSEQ multiplex PCR; TCRdb keeps in-frame clones, though not all of them. The sample includes under 350,000 clones, 80% to 90% seen only once; the top ten take around 4.4%. The receptor was isolated from a woman in her thirties or forties with acute COVID-19. The chain carries TRBV6-1 and TRBJ2-2; 8 nucleotides agree with TRBD2. Sequenced sample: PBMCs or T cells enriched from blood (not recorded which). The CDR3 sequence is CASSKGGGLGTGELFF. Here the CDR3 DNA reads TGTGCCAGCAGTAAAGGCGGGGGGCTAGGCACCGGGGAGCTGTTTTTT.